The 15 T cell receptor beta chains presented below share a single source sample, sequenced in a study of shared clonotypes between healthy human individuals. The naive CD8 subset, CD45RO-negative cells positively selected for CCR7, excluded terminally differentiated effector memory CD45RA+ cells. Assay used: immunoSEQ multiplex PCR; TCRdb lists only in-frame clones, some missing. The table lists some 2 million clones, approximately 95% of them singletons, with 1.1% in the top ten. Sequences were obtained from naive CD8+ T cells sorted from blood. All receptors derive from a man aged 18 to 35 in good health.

CDR3 protein: CASSLASGGRTDTQYF. The CDR3 nucleotides are TGTGCCAGCAGTCTTGCTAGCGGGGGCCGCACAGATACGCAGTATTTT. V is TRBV28 and J is TRBJ2-3, with 10 nucleotides matching TRBD2. The junction had 6 bases not matched to a gene; V was cut back by 5 bases and J by 1 base. The germline CDR1 and CDR2 sequences are MDHEN and SYDVKM. The CDR3 consists of 16 residues.

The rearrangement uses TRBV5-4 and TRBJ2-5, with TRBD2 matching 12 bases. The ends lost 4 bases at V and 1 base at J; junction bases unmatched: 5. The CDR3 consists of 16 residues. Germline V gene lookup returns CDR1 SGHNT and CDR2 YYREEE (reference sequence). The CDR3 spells CASSAGTSGFQETQYF. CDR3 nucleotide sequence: TGTGCCAGCAGCGCTGGGACTAGCGGGTTCCAAGAGACCCAGTACTTC.

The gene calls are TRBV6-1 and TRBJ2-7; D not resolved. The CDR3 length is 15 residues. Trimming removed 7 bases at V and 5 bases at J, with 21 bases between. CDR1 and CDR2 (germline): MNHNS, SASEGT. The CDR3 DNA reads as TGTGCCAGCATTTCCTTCAAGGTATTAAGCCACGAGCAGTACTTC. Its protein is CASISFKVLSHEQYF.

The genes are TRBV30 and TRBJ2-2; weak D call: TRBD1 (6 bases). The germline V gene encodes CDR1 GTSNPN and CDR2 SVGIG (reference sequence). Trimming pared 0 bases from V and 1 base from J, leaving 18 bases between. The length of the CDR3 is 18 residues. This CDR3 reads CAWSVNVVQGRNTGELFF. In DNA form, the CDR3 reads TGTGCCTGGAGTGTCAACGTTGTACAGGGACGGAACACCGGGGAGCTGTTTTTT.

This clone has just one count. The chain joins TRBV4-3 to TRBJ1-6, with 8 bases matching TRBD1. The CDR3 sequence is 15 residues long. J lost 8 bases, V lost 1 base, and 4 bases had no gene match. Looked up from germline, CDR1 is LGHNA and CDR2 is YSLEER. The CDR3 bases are TGCGCCAGCAGCCAAGGGGGGACAGGTTATTCACCCCTCCACTTT. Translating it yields CASSQGGTGYSPLHF.

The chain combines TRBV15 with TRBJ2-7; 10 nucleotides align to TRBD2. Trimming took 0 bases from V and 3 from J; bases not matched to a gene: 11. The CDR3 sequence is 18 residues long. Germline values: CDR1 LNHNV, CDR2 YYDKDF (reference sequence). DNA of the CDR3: TGTGCCACCAGCAGAGAGTTGGGGCTAGCGGGAGCTAGCTACGAGCAGTACTTC. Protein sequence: CATSRELGLAGASYEQYF.

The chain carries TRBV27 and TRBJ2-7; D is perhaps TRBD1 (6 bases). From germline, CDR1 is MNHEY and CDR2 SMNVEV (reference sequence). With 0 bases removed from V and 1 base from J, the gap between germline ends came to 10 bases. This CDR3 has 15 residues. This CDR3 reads CASSLSPTGSYEQYF. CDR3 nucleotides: TGTGCCAGCAGTTTATCCCCTACAGGGTCCTACGAGCAGTACTTC.

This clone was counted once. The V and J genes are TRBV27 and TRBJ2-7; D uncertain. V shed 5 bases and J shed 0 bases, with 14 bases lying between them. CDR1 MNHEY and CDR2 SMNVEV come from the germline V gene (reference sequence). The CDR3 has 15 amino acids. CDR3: CASSPLGAHSYEQYF. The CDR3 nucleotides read TGTGCCAGCAGTCCCTTAGGTGCCCACTCCTACGAGCAGTACTTC.

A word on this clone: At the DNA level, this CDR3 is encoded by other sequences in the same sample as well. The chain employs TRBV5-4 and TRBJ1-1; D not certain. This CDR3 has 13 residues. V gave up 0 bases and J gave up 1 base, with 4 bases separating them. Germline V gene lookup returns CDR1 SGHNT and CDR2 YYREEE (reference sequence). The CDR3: CASSLDTNTEAFF. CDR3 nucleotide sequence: TGTGCCAGCAGCTTGGACACGAACACTGAAGCTTTCTTT.

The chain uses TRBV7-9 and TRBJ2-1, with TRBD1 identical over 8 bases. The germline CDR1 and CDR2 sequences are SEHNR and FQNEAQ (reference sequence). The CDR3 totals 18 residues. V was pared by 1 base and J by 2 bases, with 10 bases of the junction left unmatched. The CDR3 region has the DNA TGTGCCAGCAGCTTAGAGGCCAGTACGGACAGGGCCTACAATGAGCAGTTCTTC. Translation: CASSLEASTDRAYNEQFF.

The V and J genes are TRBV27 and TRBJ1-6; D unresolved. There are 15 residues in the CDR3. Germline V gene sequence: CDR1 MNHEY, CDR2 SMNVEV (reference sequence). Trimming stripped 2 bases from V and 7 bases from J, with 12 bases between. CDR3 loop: CASSLVTPGNSPLHF. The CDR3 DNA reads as TGTGCCAGCAGTTTAGTGACCCCTGGGAATTCACCCCTCCACTTT.

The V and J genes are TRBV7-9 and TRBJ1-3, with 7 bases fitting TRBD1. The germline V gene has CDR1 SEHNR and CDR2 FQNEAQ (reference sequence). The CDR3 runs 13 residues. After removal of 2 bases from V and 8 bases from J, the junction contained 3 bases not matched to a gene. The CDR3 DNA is TGTGCCAGCAGCTTACTACAGGGGCACACCATATATTTT. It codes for CASSLLQGHTIYF.

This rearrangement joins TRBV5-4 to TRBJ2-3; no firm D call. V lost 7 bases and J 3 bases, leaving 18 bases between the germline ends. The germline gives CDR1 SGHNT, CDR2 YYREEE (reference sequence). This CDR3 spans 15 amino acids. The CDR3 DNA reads TGTGCCAGCTTTCCACACGCGCGTCAGACAGATACGCAGTATTTT. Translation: CASFPHARQTDTQYF. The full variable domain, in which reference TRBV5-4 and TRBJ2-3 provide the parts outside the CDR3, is ETGVTQSPTHLIKTRGQQVTLRCSSQSGHNTVSWYQQALGQGPQFIFQYYREEENGRGNFPPRFSGLQFPNYSSELNVNALELDDSALYLCASFPHARQTDTQYFGPGTRLTVL.

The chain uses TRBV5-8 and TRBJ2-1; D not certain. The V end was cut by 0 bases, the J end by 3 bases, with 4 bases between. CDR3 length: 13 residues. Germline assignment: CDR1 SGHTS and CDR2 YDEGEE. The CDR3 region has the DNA TGTGCCAGCAGCTTGGGCCTCTACAATGAGCAGTTCTTC. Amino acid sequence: CASSLGLYNEQFF.

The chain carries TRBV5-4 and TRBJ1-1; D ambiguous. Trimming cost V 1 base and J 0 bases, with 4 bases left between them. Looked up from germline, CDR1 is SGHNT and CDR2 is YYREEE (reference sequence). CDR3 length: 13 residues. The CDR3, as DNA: TGTGCCAGCAGCTTGACACTGAACACTGAAGCTTTCTTT. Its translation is CASSLTLNTEAFF.